Presented here are 17 T cell receptor beta chains from one specimen sequenced in a study of T cell clusters in autoimmune cytopenias. Approximately 40,000 genome equivalents of blood DNA were amplified for TRB. Multiplex touch-down PCR amplified TRB using TRB-A and TRB-B pools in one tube. TCRdb reprocessed the multiplex PCR reads, with one entry per CDR3 protein and no DNA. The ten top clones account for 3.5%, within a sample of thousands of distinct CDR3 sequences. Sequencing input: peripheral blood. Source of these receptors: a human donor with an autoimmune cytopenia or autoimmune hepatitis (not recorded which).

J is TRBJ2-1 and V is TRBV14; TCRdb's D gene call, TRBD2, goes unchecked for lack of DNA. This CDR3 contains 14 residues. The germline gives CDR1 SGHDN, CDR2 FVKESK. Here the CDR3 reads CASSQRTSKNEQFF. Using reference TRBV14 and TRBJ2-1 for the parts outside the CDR3, the full variable domain is EAGVTQFPSHSVIEKGQTVTLRCDPISGHDNLYWYRRVMGKEIKFLLHFVKESKQDESGMPNNRFLAERTGGTYSTLKVQPAELEDSGVYFCASSQRTSKNEQFFGPGTRLTVL.

This chain joins TRBV6-5 and TRBJ1-5. The CDR3 sequence is 13 residues long. In germline, CDR1 is MNHEY, CDR2 SVGAGI. CDR3 amino acids: CASSYSRGQPQHF.

This clonotype counts as medium-sized (0.01 to 0.1%) by frequency. The CDR3 loop reads CASSSEVGQGDTQYF. The chain carries TRBV5-4 and TRBJ2-3. This CDR3 has 15 amino acids. CDR1 SGHNT and CDR2 YYREEE come from the germline V gene (reference sequence). The full variable domain, with the rest looked up from reference TRBV5-4 and TRBJ2-3, is ETGVTQSPTHLIKTRGQQVTLRCSSQSGHNTVSWYQQALGQGPQFIFQYYREEENGRGNFPPRFSGLQFPNYSSELNVNALELDDSALYLCASSSEVGQGDTQYFGPGTRLTVL.

This rearrangement joins TRBV27 to TRBJ2-7; TCRdb outputs TRBD2, but without DNA this stays unchecked. CDR3 size: 18 residues. Germline V CDR1 and CDR2: MNHEY, SMNVEV (reference sequence). The CDR3 loop is CASSPGGLAGRSPYEQYF.

This sequence joins TRBV5-1 and TRBJ2-7. Germline V gene data show CDR1 as SGHRS and CDR2 as YFSETQ. The CDR3 spans 16 residues. This CDR3 reads CASSNDIRRGTYEQYF.

This clonotype is labeled medium-sized based on frequency. CDR3 loop: CAISPSGGGDRELFF. V usage is TRBV10-3 and J usage is TRBJ2-2; TCRdb picks TRBD2, but there is no DNA to check that call. Germline values: CDR1 ENHRY, CDR2 SYGVKD. The CDR3 has 15 amino acids.

This clonotype counts as medium-sized by frequency. V gene TRBV19 combines with J gene TRBJ2-7; without DNA, the TCRdb call of TRBD2 cannot be checked. This CDR3 has 16 residues. Germline CDR1 LNHDA, CDR2 SQIVND (reference sequence). CDR3 sequence: CASSIDGARRSGEQYF. Drawing the rest from reference TRBV19 and TRBJ2-7, the complete variable domain is DGGITQSPKYLFRKEGQNVTLSCEQNLNHDAMYWYRQDPGQGLRLIYYSQIVNDFQKGDIAEGYSVSREKKESFPLTVTSAQKNPTAFYLCASSIDGARRSGEQYFGPGTRLTVT.

This clonotype counts as medium-sized by frequency. The chain combines TRBV29-1 with TRBJ1-4. This CDR3 spans 14 amino acids. CDR1 is SQVTM and CDR2 is ANQGSEA in the germline V gene. CDR3 sequence: CSVSKGRANEKLFF.

The gene calls are TRBV20-1 and TRBJ2-2; with no DNA, the TCRdb D assignment of TRBD2 cannot be verified. This CDR3 is built from 16 residues. Germline lookup yields CDR1 DFQATT and CDR2 SNEGSKA (reference sequence). CDR3 sequence reads: CSARDPTSGNTGELFF.

The gene calls are TRBV10-3 and TRBJ1-1; the D gene TCRdb calls, TRBD1, cannot be checked with no DNA. From germline, CDR1 is ENHRY and CDR2 SYGVKD. This CDR3 spans 13 amino acids. CDR3 loop: CARHRDRHTEAFF.

This clonotype is identified as medium-sized from frequency. The rearrangement links TRBV30 to TRBJ1-6; the TCRdb call, TRBD1, lacks DNA for checking. The length of the CDR3 is 15 residues. CDR1 and CDR2 from the germline V gene are GTSNPN and SVGIG (reference sequence). CDR3 amino acids: CAWSVQGGYNSPLHF.

The chain couples TRBV5-1 to TRBJ2-1; absent DNA, TCRdb's TRBD2 call cannot be checked. Germline CDR1 SGHRS, CDR2 YFSETQ. The CDR3 is 15 amino acids. This CDR3 reads CASSEGGALGYEQFF.

The chain links TRBV6-5 to TRBJ1-2; TCRdb gives TRBD1 as the D gene, but with no DNA this cannot be confirmed. Per the germline V gene, CDR1 is MNHEY and CDR2 is SVGAGI. CDR3 size: 14 residues. This CDR3 is CASTGTGDYYGYTF.

This clonotype is medium-sized by frequency. The gene calls are TRBV11-2 and TRBJ2-3. The length of the CDR3 is 14 residues. Germline loops: CDR1 SGHAT, CDR2 FQNNGV. The chain's CDR3 is CASSTAMGTDTQYF.

The V gene is TRBV7-2, the J gene TRBJ2-3; absent DNA, TCRdb's TRBD2 call cannot be checked. CDR1 is SGHTA and CDR2 is FQGNSA in the germline V gene. The CDR3 spans 15 residues. CDR3 in amino acids: CASSFSPLRTDTQYF.

This clonotype counts as medium-sized by frequency. This rearrangement joins TRBV18 to TRBJ2-1; as DNA is missing, the TRBD1 call by TCRdb cannot be tested. This CDR3 is built from 16 residues. CDR1 and CDR2 (germline): KGHSH, LQKENI. CDR3 amino acids: CASSPTGDIAYNEQFF.

Judged by frequency, this clonotype is medium-sized. The rearrangement uses TRBV29-1 and TRBJ2-1; without DNA, the TCRdb call of TRBD2 cannot be checked. Germline assignment: CDR1 SQVTM and CDR2 ANQGSEA. This CDR3 is built from 18 residues. This CDR3 is CSVLLGLAGGIPYNEQFF.